The 5 T cell receptor beta chains below come from one sample, sequenced in a study of beta chain features in type 1 diabetes. Study results and limitations: TCRB CDR3s from Type 1 diabetes patients were moderately but significantly shorter in all four CD4+ subsets.

These receptors have no identified antigens. Reverse transcription of all isolated RNA meant that expressed TCRB transcripts were sequenced. TCRdb's table, derived via immunoSEQ multiplex PCR, lists solely in-frame clones and lacks some. The top ten clones hold roughly 0.75% of a sample with around 140,000 clones, roughly 10% of them seen once. The specimen was central memory CD4+ T cells from blood. Source of these receptors: a man younger than 45 with type 1 diabetes.

This clone showed up just a few times. V and J are TRBV11-2 and TRBJ2-1; 11 bases agree with TRBD1. CDR1 and CDR2 (germline): SGHAT, FQNNGV. The trim removed 0 bases at V and 10 bases at J, leaving 8 bases unmatched. This CDR3 contains 16 residues. The CDR3 spells CASSLDGGQGAIEQFF. In nucleotides, the CDR3 is TGTGCCAGCAGCTTAGATGGAGGACAGGGGGCTATCGAGCAGTTCTTC.

The J gene is TRBJ1-1, the V gene TRBV2, with a weak D call TRBD1 (5 bases). Trimming took 0 bases from V and 2 from J, leaving 10 bases between them. Germline CDR1 is SNHLY and CDR2 is FYNNEI. This CDR3 is built from 15 residues. The CDR3 spells CASSEAGPPNTEAFF. In DNA form, the CDR3 reads TGTGCCAGCAGTGAAGCGGGGCCACCAAACACTGAAGCTTTCTTT. The whole variable domain, remainder taken from reference TRBV2 and TRBJ1-1, is EPEVTQTPSHQVTQMGQEVILRCVPISNHLYFYWYRQILGQKVEFLVSFYNNEISEKSEIFDDQFSVERPDGSNFTLKIRSTKLEDSAMYFCASSEAGPPNTEAFFGQGTRLTVV.

The rearrangement uses TRBV5-1 and TRBJ2-2; 8 nucleotides match TRBD1. The V and J ends lost 6 bases and 6 bases, in that order; junction bases with no gene match: 7. Germline CDR1 reads SGHRS; CDR2 reads YFSETQ. This CDR3 region has 14 residues. The CDR3 region is CASTRQGLPGELFF. CDR3 sequence (DNA): TGCGCCAGCACACGACAGGGGCTACCCGGGGAGCTGTTTTTT.

This clone was seen more than once but under ten times. The chain combines TRBV21-1 with TRBJ2-5; the D call of TRBD2 is as the table states it, not checked on the DNA. TRBV21-1 is recorded as a pseudogene. The CDR3 consists of 14 residues. CDR3 sequence reads: CASSKRGGEETQYF. The CDR3 coding sequence is TGTGCCAGCAGCAAGCGGGGGGGCGAGGAGACCCAGTACTTC.

The chain joins TRBV11-2 to TRBJ2-7; no reliable D call. Germline V gene sequence: CDR1 SGHAT, CDR2 FQNNGV. The V and J ends lost 1 base and 12 bases respectively, with 13 bases between them. The CDR3 is 12 amino acids. CDR3 nucleotides: TGTGCCAGCAGCTTAGCCGGTTTTGAACGGTACTTC. It encodes CASSLAGFERYF.